The 30 T cell receptor beta chains presented below share a single source sample, sequenced in a study of breast tumors, draining lymph nodes, adjacent tissues. Each CDR3 protein gets one entry after TCRdb re-called the multiplex PCR reads with MiXCR. This repertoire shows 25,000 to 40,000 distinct CDR3 sequences, approximately 63% found once; its top ten account for about 18%. Sample: breast tumor tissue. Every receptor here comes from a female donor with breast cancer. Some clones in this sample may be carry-over from other donors' samples.

This clonotype was seen only once. The J gene is TRBJ2-3, the V gene TRBV15; D possibly matches TRBD1 or TRBD2 (5 bases each). CDR1 and CDR2 from the germline V gene are LNHNV and YYDKDF (reference sequence). There are 15 residues in the CDR3. V was trimmed by 2 bases and J by 2 bases, leaving 11 bases between them. CDR3 protein: CATSRTGTFTDTQYF. The CDR3 nucleotides read TGTGCCACCAGCAGAACCGGGACCTTCACAGATACGCAGTATTTT.

By its share, this clonotype is medium-sized. This sequence joins TRBV15 and TRBJ2-2, with TRBD2 as a possible D gene (6 bases). Trimming took off 3 bases at V and 2 bases at J, with 10 bases between the two ends. The CDR3 spans 15 residues. Germline loops: CDR1 LNHNV, CDR2 YYDKDF (reference sequence). The chain's CDR3 is CATSSGGVNTGELFF. CDR3 bases: TGTGCCACCAGCAGCGGGGGAGTAAACACCGGGGAGCTGTTTTTT. The whole variable domain, remainder taken from reference TRBV15 and TRBJ2-2, is DAMVIQNPRYQVTQFGKPVTLSCSQTLNHNVMYWYQQKSSQAPKLLFHYYDKDFNNEADTPDNFQSRRPNTSFCFLDIRSPGLGDTAMYLCATSSGGVNTGELFFGEGSRLTVL.

The chain joins TRBV10-3 to TRBJ2-7; 9 bases are shared with TRBD2. Looked up from germline, CDR1 is ENHRY and CDR2 is SYGVKD. This CDR3 spans 14 amino acids. Trimming removed 6 bases from V and 3 bases from J; junction bases left unmatched: 6. CDR3 protein: CAIRPGTSNYEQYF. The CDR3 DNA is TGTGCCATCAGACCCGGGACTAGCAACTACGAGCAGTACTTC.

This chain links TRBV19 with TRBJ1-2; TRBD1 matches 9 bases. Germline V gives CDR1 LNHDA, CDR2 SQIVND (reference sequence). CDR3 length: 15 amino acids. Unmatched junction bases numbered 12, after V lost 8 bases and J lost 5 bases. The DNA for the CDR3 is TGTGCCAGTTTACCCACAGGGGGCGTAAATTATGGCTACACCTTC. Residues: CASLPTGGVNYGYTF.

CDR3 residues: CASMAGNSPLHF. The CDR3 DNA is TGTGCCAGCATGGCAGGAAATTCACCCCTCCACTTT. The chain employs TRBV2 and TRBJ1-6; no firm D call. The germline V and J ends were trimmed by 7 bases and 7 bases, with 8 bases remaining between them. The CDR3 sequence is 12 residues long. Germline V gene lookup returns CDR1 SNHLY and CDR2 FYNNEI.

This chain links TRBV25-1 with TRBJ2-3; 13 nucleotides line up with TRBD2. The germline CDR1 and CDR2 sequences are MGHDK and SYGVNS. The CDR3 is made up of 19 amino acids. V was clipped by 5 bases and J by 0 bases; unmatched bases: 11. The CDR3 here is CASSPAGTSGVGSTDTQYF. CDR3 DNA: TGTGCCAGCAGTCCAGCCGGGACTAGCGGGGTTGGAAGCACAGATACGCAGTATTTT. The full variable domain, rest sourced from reference TRBV25-1 and TRBJ2-3, is EADIYQTPRYLVIGTGKKITLECSQTMGHDKMYWYQQDPGMELHLIHYSYGVNSTEKGDLSSESTVSRIRTEHFPLTLESARPSHTSQYLCASSPAGTSGVGSTDTQYFGPGTRLTVL.

This clonotype was detected a few times. This chain joins TRBV7-2 and TRBJ1-5; no firm D call. The CDR3 spans 15 residues. Germline loops: CDR1 SGHTA, CDR2 FQGNSA. Trimming removed 2 bases at V and 0 bases at J, with 8 bases between. CDR3 coding DNA: TGTGCCAGCAGCTTAATTCCACATAGCAATCAGCCCCAGCATTTT. Protein sequence: CASSLIPHSNQPQHF.

The chain links TRBV7-9 to TRBJ2-3, with 9 nucleotides matching TRBD1. The germline gives CDR1 SEHNR, CDR2 FQNEAQ (reference sequence). CDR3 size: 17 residues. J lost 0 bases, V lost 2 bases, and 6 bases had no gene match. CDR3 amino acids: CASSLTRDRASTDTQYF. The CDR3 DNA reads TGTGCCAGCAGCTTAACCAGGGACAGGGCGAGCACAGATACGCAGTATTTT.

V usage is TRBV20-1 and J usage is TRBJ2-1; possibly TRBD1 or TRBD2 for D (5 bases each). Trimming cost V 6 bases and J 0 bases, with 12 bases left between them. The length of the CDR3 is 14 residues. Germline values: CDR1 DFQATT, CDR2 SNEGSKA (reference sequence). CDR3: CSALGASSYNEQFF. The CDR3, as DNA: TGCAGTGCCCTCGGGGCGAGCTCCTACAATGAGCAGTTCTTC.

A word on this clonotype: The CDR3 does not end in the conserved phenylalanine or tryptophan, so this is likely a read error. The chain uses TRBV24-1 and TRBJ1-2; 8 bases are a match to TRBD1. Germline loops: CDR1 KGHDR, CDR2 SFDVKD. The length of the CDR3 is 12 residues. Trimming took 7 bases from V and 7 from J; bases not matched to a gene: 4. The CDR3 is CATRQGGGGYTS. The CDR3 nucleotides are TGTGCCACCAGACAGGGGGGAGGTGGCTACACCTCC.

In its sample, this clonotype was seen many times. The rearrangement joins TRBV10-3 to TRBJ2-3; D possibly corresponds to TRBD2 (6 bases). CDR1 and CDR2 (germline): ENHRY, SYGVKD. This CDR3 has 16 residues. The V gene lost 4 bases and the J gene lost 2 bases, with 16 bases spanning the gap. As DNA, the CDR3 is TGTGCCATCAGTGCCGGGAGTTCTTCAGACACAGATACGCAGTATTTT. Translation gives CAISAGSSSDTDTQYF.

This clonotype was seen ten or more times. The chain joins TRBV19 to TRBJ2-6; 12 bases are a match to TRBD1. The CDR3 loop spans 19 amino acids. The ends lost 5 bases at V and 0 bases at J; junction bases unmatched: 8. Germline CDR1 reads LNHDA; CDR2 reads SQIVND (reference sequence). The CDR3 spells CASSYTGTGGFSGANVLTF. In nucleotides, the CDR3 is TGTGCCAGTAGTTATACCGGGACAGGGGGCTTCTCTGGGGCCAACGTCCTGACTTTC.

V is TRBV5-1 and J is TRBJ1-4; the match to TRBD1 covers 7 bases. The V segment lost 4 bases and the J segment 8 bases; nucleotides outside the gene matches: 8. The CDR3 contains 14 residues. CDR1 is SGHRS, CDR2 YFSETQ, per germline. Here the CDR3 DNA reads TGCGCCAGCAGCACGACAGGGCGGGGGGAAAAACTGTTTTTT. Its protein product is CASSTTGRGEKLFF.

The chain combines TRBV15 with TRBJ1-3; possible D gene TRBD1, 5 bases. V lost 0 bases, J lost 2 bases, and 11 bases lay in between. The CDR3 length is 16 residues. CDR1 is LNHNV, CDR2 YYDKDF, per germline (reference sequence). CDR3 region: CATSRDSGLTGNTIYF. The CDR3 DNA sequence: TGTGCCACCAGCAGAGACTCAGGGCTAACTGGAAACACCATATATTTT.

This clonotype was picked up a small number of times. The V gene is TRBV12-5, the J gene TRBJ2-7; D might be TRBD1 (5 bases). From germline, CDR1 is LGHNT and CDR2 FRNRAP. V was clipped by 7 bases and J by 5 bases, with 15 bases between them. The CDR3 sequence is 13 residues long. For the CDR3, the DNA is TGTGCTAGTGAACGGTCAGGGAACGACGAGCAGTACTTC. Its translation is CASERSGNDEQYF.

The gene calls are TRBV9 and TRBJ1-4; 11 bases match TRBD1. V shed 0 bases, J shed 8 bases, and the junction held 0 bases outside the gene matches. The CDR3 sequence is 14 residues long. Looked up from germline, CDR1 is SGDLS and CDR2 is YYNGEE. Here the CDR3 reads CASSVGDRGEKLFF. In DNA, the CDR3 is TGTGCCAGCAGCGTAGGGGACAGGGGGGAAAAACTGTTTTTT.

This clonotype is classed as large. The chain has TRBV7-2 and TRBJ2-7; D gene uncertain. Germline assignment: CDR1 SGHTA and CDR2 FQGNSA. This CDR3 comprises 11 residues. V was cut by 5 bases and J by 4 bases, with 6 bases left in between. CDR3 nucleotide sequence: TGTGCCAGCAGCCCCTCTTACGAGCAGTACTTC. Protein product: CASSPSYEQYF.

The chain has TRBV29-1 and TRBJ2-7; 11 nucleotides agree with TRBD2. This CDR3 has 13 residues. The germline CDR1 and CDR2 sequences are SQVTM and ANQGSEA. The V segment lost 6 bases and the J segment 5 bases; nucleotides outside the gene matches: 6. The CDR3 coding sequence is TGCAGCGTACTCCTAGCGGGAGGTAACGAGCAGTACTTC. Translating gives CSVLLAGGNEQYF.

The CDR3 spells CASSLTGREANYGYTF. The CDR3 DNA is TGCGCCAGCAGCTTAACAGGGAGGGAGGCTAACTATGGCTACACCTTC. J is TRBJ1-2 and V is TRBV5-1; D perhaps matches TRBD1 (6 bases). V was clipped by 2 bases and J by 0 bases, with 14 bases between them. The CDR3 totals 16 residues. Germline V gene lookup returns CDR1 SGHRS and CDR2 YFSETQ. The variable domain in full, with the rest retrieved from reference TRBV5-1 and TRBJ1-2, is KAGVTQTPRYLIKTRGQQVTLSCSPISGHRSVSWYQQTPGQGLQFLFEYFSETQRNKGNFPGRFSGRQFSNSRSEMNVSTLELGDSALYLCASSLTGREANYGYTFGSGTRLTVV.

V usage is TRBV4-1 and J usage is TRBJ1-5; D perhaps matches TRBD1 (5 bases). Per germline, CDR1 MGHRA and CDR2 YSYEKL. The V end lost 0 bases, the J end lost 9 bases, and 12 bases lay between the germline ends. The CDR3 is 14 amino acids. CDR3 DNA sequence: TGCGCCAGCAGCCAAGATCTGCAGGGACGGCCCCAGCATTTT. It specifies CASSQDLQGRPQHF.

The V call is TRBV7-6, the J call TRBJ1-1; D might be TRBD1 (6 bases). V dropped 2 bases and J dropped 4 bases, with 26 bases sitting between them. The CDR3 covers 19 residues. Germline CDR1 and CDR2: SGHVS and FNYEAQ. Here the CDR3 reads CASSLSSGRGAIGTTEAFF. CDR3 nucleotide sequence: TGTGCCAGCAGCTTAAGTTCGGGTCGGGGGGCTATTGGGACCACTGAAGCTTTCTTT.

The genes are TRBV15 and TRBJ1-2, with D perhaps matching TRBD1 (6 bases). The CDR3 totals 17 residues. Trimming left V 1 base short and J 2 bases short, with 17 bases between. Germline CDR1 is LNHNV and CDR2 is YYDKDF (reference sequence). CDR3 residues: CATSRAPRQGPNYGYTF. The CDR3 DNA sequence: TGTGCCACCAGCAGAGCCCCAAGGCAGGGGCCAAACTATGGCTACACCTTC.

V is TRBV9 and J is TRBJ2-2, with 10 bases lining up with TRBD2. V lost 0 bases to trimming and J lost 5 bases; unmatched junction nucleotides: 10. This CDR3 contains 18 residues. CDR1 is SGDLS, CDR2 YYNGEE, per germline. The chain's CDR3 is CASSVATGSSGRTGELFF. CDR3 nucleotides: TGTGCCAGCAGCGTAGCTACAGGATCTAGCGGGAGAACCGGGGAGCTGTTTTTT.

With regard to this clonotype: This could be a read error, since a much larger clone is one nucleotide away. V is TRBV13 and J is TRBJ2-7; D not resolved. Germline V CDR1 and CDR2: PRHDT, FYEKMQ (reference sequence). The CDR3 length is 15 residues. V was cut by 4 bases and J by 4 bases, with 17 bases left in between. The CDR3 is CASSSPTVVRYEQYF. CDR3 bases: TGTGCCAGCAGCTCCCCGACGGTCGTCCGTTACGAGCAGTACTTC.

This chain links TRBV19 with TRBJ2-3; D gene unclear. From germline, CDR1 is LNHDA and CDR2 SQIVND (reference sequence). Between the trimmed V and J ends, which lost 2 bases and 2 bases, there was a span of 11 bases. CDR3 length equals 15 residues. In DNA form, the CDR3 reads TGTGCCAGTAGTATACGCTTCGGGTCCACAGATACGCAGTATTTT. It translates to CASSIRFGSTDTQYF.

This clonotype was observed a few times. A much larger clone sits a single nucleotide away, making a read error possible. The chain uses TRBV6-2 or TRBV6-3 and TRBJ1-1; the D is unclear. With 9 bases removed from V and 4 bases from J, the gap between germline ends came to 12 bases. Germline V gene lookup returns CDR1 MNHEY and CDR2 SVGEGT. The CDR3 length is 12 residues. CDR3 nucleotide sequence: TGTGCCAGTAGGCACCCATCCACTGAAGCTTTCTTT. Amino acid sequence: CASRHPSTEAFF.

J is TRBJ2-7 and V is TRBV9, with a weak D call TRBD1 (6 bases). Trimming removed 4 bases from V and 2 bases from J, with 13 bases in between. Germline lookup yields CDR1 SGDLS and CDR2 YYNGEE. CDR3 size: 14 residues. CDR3 sequence (DNA): TGTGCCAGCAGCCGACAGGCAGGGACCTACGAGCAGTACTTC. Residues: CASSRQAGTYEQYF.

Details on this clonotype: The germline gene is not matched at one end of the junction; a read error may be the cause. The chain recombines TRBV6-5 with TRBJ1-1, with D unresolved. CDR1 is MNHEY, CDR2 SVGAGI, per germline. This CDR3 is 14 amino acids long. As DNA, the CDR3 is TGTGCCAGCAGATACTCGAGGACTAACACTGAAGCTTTCTTT. It translates to CASRYSRTNTEAFF.

The J gene is TRBJ1-2, the V gene TRBV4-2; 10 bases match TRBD1. From germline, CDR1 is LGHNA and CDR2 YNFKEQ. The CDR3 runs 14 residues. Trimming at V came to 2 bases and at J to 5 bases, leaving 2 bases not matched to a gene. The CDR3 DNA reads as TGTGCCAGCAGCCAAAGGGGACAGGGGTATGGCTACACCTTC. It codes for CASSQRGQGYGYTF.

A single count supports this clonotype. This chain links TRBV5-1 with TRBJ2-7, with TRBD1 identical over 9 bases. The germline CDR1 and CDR2 sequences are SGHRS and YFSETQ. CDR3 length: 14 amino acids. Germline trimming cut 3 bases from V and 5 bases from J; bases unmatched to any gene: 6. CDR3 bases: TGCGCCAGCAGCTCCACCCGGGACAGGGACGAGCAGTACTTC. It codes for CASSSTRDRDEQYF.